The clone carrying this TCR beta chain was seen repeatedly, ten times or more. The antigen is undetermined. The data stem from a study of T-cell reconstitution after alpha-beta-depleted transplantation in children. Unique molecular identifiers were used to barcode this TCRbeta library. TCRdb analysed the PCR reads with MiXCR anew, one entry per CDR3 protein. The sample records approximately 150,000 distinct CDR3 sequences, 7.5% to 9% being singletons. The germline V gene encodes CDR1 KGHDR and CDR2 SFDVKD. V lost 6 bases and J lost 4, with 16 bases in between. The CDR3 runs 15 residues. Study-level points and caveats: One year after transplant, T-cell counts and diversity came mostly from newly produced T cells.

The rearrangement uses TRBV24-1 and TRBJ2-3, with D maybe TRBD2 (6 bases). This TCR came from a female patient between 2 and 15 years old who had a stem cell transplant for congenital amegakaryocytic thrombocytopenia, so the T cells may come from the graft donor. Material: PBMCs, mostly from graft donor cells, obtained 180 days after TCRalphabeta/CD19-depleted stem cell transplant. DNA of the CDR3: TGTGCCACCAGTCTGGGAGGAAGTGGCGCAGATACGCAGTATTTT. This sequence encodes CATSLGGSGADTQYF.